This T cell receptor (beta chain) comes out of a study of T cell responses to AZD1222 COVID-19 vaccine. Study-level information: Second doses at about 4 or about 12 weeks were pooled. Regarding the study as a whole: Spike-specific TCR breadth and depth went up after people got two AZD1222 doses. With dominance at 160-218 and 743-854, vaccine-associated CD4 TCRs spanned spike. Donors, mostly white British, included more females; clonal diversity was possibly underestimated.

This clone turned up a few times. The antigen is not known. Produced via immunoSEQ multiplex PCR; TCRdb's table is partial and in-frame only. The table includes about 150,000 clones, 70% to 90% detected once. The CDR3 is made up of 16 amino acids. Trimming cost V 5 bases and J 6 bases; bases outside gene matches: 9. The V gene's germline CDR1 is SGHTA and CDR2 FQGNSA. The source of this sequence is an adult in good health. The chain has TRBV7-2 and TRBJ2-7; 14 bases align to TRBD2. Sample: peripheral blood, taken on day 0 of AZD1222 vaccination. CDR3 sequence reads: CASSPRGLAGEGEQYF. CDR3 coding DNA: TGTGCCAGCAGCCCCCGGGGACTAGCGGGGGAAGGCGAGCAGTACTTC.